A selection of T cell receptor beta chains follows, all from one sample in a study of blood T cells in healthy people across ages. TCRdb re-derived calls from the 5' RACE reads in MiXCR, one entry per CDR3 protein. Of over 1,500,000 distinct CDR3 sequences listed, about two fifths are singletons. Sequenced sample: blood. The receptors derive from a human donor in good health. Each CDR3 is given with its conserved first and last residue. Not every row has a clone size; where given, it reads once, few, many or a size class.

clone_size j_call v_call cdr3_aa
many TRBJ1-2 TRBV5-1 CASSLAGTGDGYTF
. TRBJ2-3 TRBV12-3/TRBV12-4 CASRLATGVTSPDTQYF
. TRBJ2-1 TRBV7-2 CASSTPGQQTNEQFF
. TRBJ2-1 TRBV20-1 CSASPQTFRDEQFF
. TRBJ1-2 TRBV10-3 CAISERQEPQNYGYTF
. TRBJ2-5 TRBV3-1 CASTPTGARGETQYF
few TRBJ1-2 TRBV5-4 CASSLEGVTNYGYTF
many TRBJ2-3 TRBV5-1 CASSLGTGSDTQYF
. TRBJ2-2 TRBV24-1 CATSDGGQGPTGELFF
. TRBJ1-2 TRBV25-1 CASSSVRGENYGYTF
. TRBJ2-7 TRBV10-3 CAISGGQGVYEQYF
. TRBJ1-4 TRBV10-3 CAISGKWETNEKLFF
. TRBJ1-4 TRBV6-5 CASSYGVGQPVSNEKLFF
. TRBJ1-5 TRBV4-2 CASSQGSTQSASREPQHF
few TRBJ1-6 TRBV7-2 CASSLGDRGNSPLHF
. TRBJ2-4 TRBV5-1 CASSLVPGAIAKNIQYF
. TRBJ2-7 TRBV6-1 CVSSGGGVSEAYYEQYF
. TRBJ2-7 TRBV12-3/TRBV12-4 CASSSMTGVPYEQYF
. TRBJ1-4 TRBV3-1 CASSQIISEKLFF
few TRBJ1-2 TRBV12-3/TRBV12-4 CASSPPTGSGVYGYTF
. TRBJ1-2 TRBV29-1 CSTAVGGRGLYTF
. . TRBV5-1 CASTSPDNYEQYF
once TRBJ2-7 TRBV20-1 CSVWSPGAKITYEQYF
few TRBJ1-1 TRBV10-3 CAISGKGGNTEAFF
. TRBJ2-3 TRBV11-2 CASSSLSGRNGDTQYF
. TRBJ1-2 TRBV2 CASSENIANYGYTF
. TRBJ2-5 TRBV24-1 CATSGGSQEQYF
few TRBJ2-3 TRBV28 CASSFVSSIPIGDTQYF
. TRBJ2-5 TRBV10-3 CAIRRLGQETQYF
. TRBJ2-5 TRBV12-3/TRBV12-4 CASSFFRVGEQYF
. TRBJ2-1 TRBV7-3 CASSLEGTFLENEQFF
few TRBJ1-1 TRBV29-1 CSVELQGAKNTEAFF
. TRBJ2-7 TRBV5-1 CASSLEGQEPNEQYF
. TRBJ2-7 TRBV27 CASSFIGNEQYF
. TRBJ1-5 TRBV20-1 CSASLSNQPQHF
few TRBJ2-1 TRBV6-2/TRBV6-3 CASRPGTGEYNEQFF
few TRBJ1-2 TRBV20-1 CSAPPGTGLYGYTF
many TRBJ2-7 TRBV10-3 CAIKVAGGAGEQYF
. TRBJ2-5 TRBV20-1 CSARDKLAGPQETQYF
. TRBJ1-2 TRBV9 CASSVESQGMNYGYTF
. . TRBV24-1 CATSPTADRMETQYF
. TRBJ2-7 TRBV6-2/TRBV6-3 CASSYSTRDSTYEQYF
. TRBJ1-1 TRBV6-2/TRBV6-3 CATTLLEGATEAFF
few TRBJ2-3 TRBV5-1 CASSFSGALTDTQYF
. TRBJ2-5 TRBV6-2/TRBV6-3 CASSYDWPSAGIQETQYF
. TRBJ1-5 TRBV20-1 CSAGGQEGNQPQHF
. TRBJ2-5 TRBV12-3/TRBV12-4 CASSFSTEIRGETQYF
few TRBJ2-1 TRBV29-1 CSSGTDLYNEQFF
few TRBJ1-1 TRBV11-2 CASSLGTGGWDTEAFF
. TRBJ2-5 TRBV29-1 CSVEGGQLYQETQYF
. TRBJ2-5 TRBV12-3/TRBV12-4 CASSFHSQETQYF
. TRBJ2-1 TRBV5-1 CTSSLGQGDYNEQFF